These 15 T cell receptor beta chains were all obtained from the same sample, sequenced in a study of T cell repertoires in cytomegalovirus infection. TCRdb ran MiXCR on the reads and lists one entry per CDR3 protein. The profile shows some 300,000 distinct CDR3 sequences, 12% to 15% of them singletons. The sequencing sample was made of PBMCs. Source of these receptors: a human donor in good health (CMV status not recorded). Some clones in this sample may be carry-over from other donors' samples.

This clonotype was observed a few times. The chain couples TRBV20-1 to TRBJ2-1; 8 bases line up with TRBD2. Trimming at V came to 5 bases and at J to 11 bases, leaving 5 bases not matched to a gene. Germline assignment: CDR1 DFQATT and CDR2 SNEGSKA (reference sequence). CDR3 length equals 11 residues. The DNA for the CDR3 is TGCAGTGCTCTATTAGCGGGGAAGCAGTTCTTC. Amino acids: CSALLAGKQFF.

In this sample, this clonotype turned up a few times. CDR3: CASASTGNSYEQYF. The DNA for the CDR3 is TGTGCCAGCGCCTCAACCGGCAACTCCTACGAGCAGTACTTC. The chain links TRBV7-9 to TRBJ2-7; no firm D call. V lost 8 bases, J lost 0 bases, and 14 bases lay in between. Germline V gene lookup returns CDR1 SEHNR and CDR2 FQNEAQ (reference sequence). The CDR3 runs to 14 residues.

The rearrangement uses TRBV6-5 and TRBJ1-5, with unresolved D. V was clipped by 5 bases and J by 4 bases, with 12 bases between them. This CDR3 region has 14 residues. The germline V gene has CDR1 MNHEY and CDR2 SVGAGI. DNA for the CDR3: TGTGCCAGCAGTGTGGAGGTGTCGAATCAGCCCCAGCATTTT. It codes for CASSVEVSNQPQHF.

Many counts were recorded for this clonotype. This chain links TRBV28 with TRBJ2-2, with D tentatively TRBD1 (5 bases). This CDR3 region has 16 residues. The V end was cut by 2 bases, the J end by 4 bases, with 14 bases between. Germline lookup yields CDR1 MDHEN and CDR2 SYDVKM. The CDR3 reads CASSLGAGTGTGELFF. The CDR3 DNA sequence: TGTGCCAGCAGTTTAGGGGCAGGAACGGGCACCGGGGAGCTGTTTTTT.

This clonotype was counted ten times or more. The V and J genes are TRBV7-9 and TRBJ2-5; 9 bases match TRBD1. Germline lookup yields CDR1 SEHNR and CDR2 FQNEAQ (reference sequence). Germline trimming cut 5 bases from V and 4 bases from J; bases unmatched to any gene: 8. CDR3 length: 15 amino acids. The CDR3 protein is CASSPRDREAETQYF. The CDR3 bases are TGTGCCAGCAGCCCCCGGGACAGGGAGGCAGAGACCCAGTACTTC.

The CDR3 DNA reads as TGTGCCAGCTCACAAGCGGGGGGCACCTACGAGCAGTACTTC. Its protein is CASSQAGGTYEQYF. The rearrangement uses TRBV18 and TRBJ2-7, with 9 bases aligning to TRBD2. Germline CDR1 is KGHSH and CDR2 is LQKENI. The V gene end was trimmed by 4 bases and the J gene end by 2 bases; junction bases not matched to a gene: 3. The CDR3 has 14 amino acids.

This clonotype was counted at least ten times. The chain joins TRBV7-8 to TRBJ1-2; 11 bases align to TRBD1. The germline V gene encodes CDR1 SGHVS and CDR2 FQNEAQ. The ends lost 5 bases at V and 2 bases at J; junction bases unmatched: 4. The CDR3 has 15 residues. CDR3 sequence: CASSPRDRGNYGYTF. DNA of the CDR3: TGTGCCAGCAGCCCAAGGGACAGGGGGAACTATGGCTACACCTTC.

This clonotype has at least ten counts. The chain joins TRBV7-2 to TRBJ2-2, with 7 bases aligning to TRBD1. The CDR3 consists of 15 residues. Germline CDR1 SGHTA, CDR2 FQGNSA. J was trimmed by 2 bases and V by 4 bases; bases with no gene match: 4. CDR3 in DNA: TGTGCCAGCAGCTACCGGGACAGAAACACCGGGGAGCTGTTTTTT. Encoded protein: CASSYRDRNTGELFF.

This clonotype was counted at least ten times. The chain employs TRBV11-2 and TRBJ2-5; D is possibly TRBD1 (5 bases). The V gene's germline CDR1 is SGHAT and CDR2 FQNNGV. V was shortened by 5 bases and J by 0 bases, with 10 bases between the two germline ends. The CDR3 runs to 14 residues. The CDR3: CASSQNRNQETQYF. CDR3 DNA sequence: TGTGCCAGCAGCCAAAACAGGAACCAAGAGACCCAGTACTTC.

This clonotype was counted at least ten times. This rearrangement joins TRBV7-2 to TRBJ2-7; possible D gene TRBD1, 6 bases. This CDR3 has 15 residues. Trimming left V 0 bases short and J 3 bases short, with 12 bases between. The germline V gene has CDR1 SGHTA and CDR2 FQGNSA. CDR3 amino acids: CASSLAGTMDYEQYF. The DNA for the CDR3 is TGTGCCAGCAGCTTAGCAGGGACAATGGACTACGAGCAGTACTTC. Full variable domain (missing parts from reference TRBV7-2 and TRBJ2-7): GAGVSQSPSNKVTEKGKDVELRCDPISGHTALYWYRQSLGQGLEFLIYFQGNSAPDKSGLPSDRFSAERTGGSVSTLTIQRTQQEDSAVYLCASSLAGTMDYEQYFGPGTRLTVT.

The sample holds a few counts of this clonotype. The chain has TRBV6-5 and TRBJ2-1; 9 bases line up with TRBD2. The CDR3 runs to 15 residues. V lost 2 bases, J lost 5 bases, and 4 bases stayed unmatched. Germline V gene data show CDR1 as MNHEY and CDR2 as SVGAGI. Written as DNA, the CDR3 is TGTGCCAGCAGTTACGGGGCGGGAGGGCACAATGAGCAGTTCTTC. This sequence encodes CASSYGAGGHNEQFF.

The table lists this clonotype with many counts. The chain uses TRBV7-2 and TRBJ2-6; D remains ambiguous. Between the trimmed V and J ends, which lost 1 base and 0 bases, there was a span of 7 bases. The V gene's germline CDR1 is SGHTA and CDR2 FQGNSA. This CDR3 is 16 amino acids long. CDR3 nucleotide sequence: TGTGCCAGCAGCTTAGTACTAAGCTCTGGGGCCAACGTCCTGACTTTC. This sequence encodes CASSLVLSSGANVLTF.

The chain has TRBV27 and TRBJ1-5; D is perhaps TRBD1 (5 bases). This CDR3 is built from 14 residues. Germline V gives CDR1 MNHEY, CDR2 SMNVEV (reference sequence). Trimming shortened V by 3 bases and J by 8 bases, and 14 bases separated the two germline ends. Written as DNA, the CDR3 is TGTGCCAGCAGTTTGATAGGGGAGTTAAAGCCCCAGCATTTT. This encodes CASSLIGELKPQHF.

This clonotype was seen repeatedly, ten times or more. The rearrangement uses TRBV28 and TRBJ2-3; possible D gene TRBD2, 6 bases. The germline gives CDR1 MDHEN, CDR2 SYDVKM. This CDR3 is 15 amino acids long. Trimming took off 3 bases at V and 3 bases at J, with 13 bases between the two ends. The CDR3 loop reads CASSLAGPGTDTQYF. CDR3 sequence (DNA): TGTGCCAGCAGTTTGGCGGGACCGGGGACAGATACGCAGTATTTT.

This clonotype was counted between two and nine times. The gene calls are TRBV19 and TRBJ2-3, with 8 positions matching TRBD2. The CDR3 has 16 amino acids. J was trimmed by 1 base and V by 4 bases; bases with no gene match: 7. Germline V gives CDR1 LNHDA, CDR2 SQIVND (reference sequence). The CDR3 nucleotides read TGTGCCAGTAGTAATCGGGGGGGCCATGGCACAGATACGCAGTATTTT. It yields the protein CASSNRGGHGTDTQYF.